These 21 T cell receptor beta chains were sequenced from one sample in a study of control samples from healthy donors and cancer patients. The protocol was immunoSEQ multiplex PCR, while the TCRdb copy is restricted to in-frame clones and leaves out a portion. The sample has about 40,000 clones; around 87% are singletons. Sequenced input: PBMCs. All receptors come from a woman aged 55-70 years with lung cancer.

The DNA for the CDR3 is TGCGCCAGCAGCTTGGATTACGGAAATGAAGCTTTCTTT. Translation: CASSLDYGNEAFF. V gene TRBV5-1 combines with J gene TRBJ1-1; no reliable D call. Germline V CDR1 and CDR2: SGHRS, YFSETQ. CDR3 size: 13 residues. Between the trimmed V and J ends, which lost 0 bases and 7 bases, there was a span of 10 bases.

The sample holds one count of this clone. This chain joins TRBV29-1 and TRBJ1-6, with D perhaps TRBD1 (6 bases). CDR1 and CDR2 (germline): SQVTM, ANQGSEA. The CDR3 has 14 residues. The V end lost 6 bases, the J end lost 6 bases, and 15 bases lay between the germline ends. The CDR3 reads CSVKEGGSNSPLHF. The CDR3, as DNA: TGCAGCGTAAAAGAGGGGGGGAGTAATTCACCCCTCCACTTT.

The chain joins TRBV11-2 to TRBJ2-2, with 8 positions matching TRBD2. Losses at the gene ends were 7 bases for V and 7 bases for J; bases not matched to a gene: 2. CDR3 length: 12 residues. The germline V gene has CDR1 SGHAT and CDR2 FQNNGV. In nucleotides, the CDR3 is TGTGCCAGCACAGCGGGAGTCGGGGAGCTGTTTTTT. Its translation: CASTAGVGELFF.

The chain uses TRBV15 and TRBJ2-1; D may match TRBD1 or TRBD2 (6 bases each). V was shortened by 0 bases and J by 13 bases, with 13 bases between the two germline ends. CDR3 length equals 13 residues. CDR1 and CDR2 (germline): LNHNV, YYDKDF (reference sequence). The CDR3 region is CATSRDRRGNQFF. DNA for the CDR3: TGTGCCACCAGCAGAGATCGGAGGGGGAATCAGTTCTTC.

The table lists this clone with a count of one. V gene TRBV21-1 combines with J gene TRBJ1-3. TRBV21-1 is flagged as a pseudogene. This CDR3 is built from 16 residues. The CDR3: CASSPTDCYSGNTIYF. The CDR3 DNA follows: TGTGCCAGCAGCCCTACGGACTGTTACTCTGGAAACACCATATATTTT.

The chain couples TRBV6-5 to TRBJ1-3; 10 bases map to TRBD1. The germline V gene has CDR1 MNHEY and CDR2 SVGAGI. The CDR3 has 12 residues. The V segment lost 10 bases and the J segment 7 bases; nucleotides outside the gene matches: 4. The CDR3 sequence is CATGTGANTIYF. The CDR3 bases are TGTGCCACAGGGACAGGGGCGAACACCATATATTTT.

The chain recombines TRBV6-6 with TRBJ2-7, with D tentatively TRBD1 or TRBD2 (6 bases each). The germline V and J ends were trimmed by 2 bases and 9 bases, with 11 bases remaining between them. The germline V gene has CDR1 MNHNY and CDR2 SVGAGI (reference sequence). There are 12 residues in the CDR3. DNA of the CDR3: TGTGCCAGCAGTTACGAGGGGGGAGGGCAGTACTTC. Protein product: CASSYEGGGQYF.

This chain joins TRBV6-6 and TRBJ2-5, with D possibly matching TRBD1 (6 bases). The CDR3 spans 15 residues. V was trimmed by 6 bases and J by 5 bases, leaving 19 bases between them. Germline assignment: CDR1 MNHNY and CDR2 SVGAGI (reference sequence). This CDR3 is CASRDGGSRPETQYF. The CDR3 bases are TGTGCCAGCAGGGATGGGGGCTCCCGCCCCGAGACCCAGTACTTC.

The CDR3 spells CASSRGYEQYF. DNA for the CDR3: TGTGCCAGCAGCCGGGGATACGAGCAGTACTTC. J is TRBJ2-7 and V is TRBV7-2, with D perhaps matching TRBD2 (5 bases). V dropped 5 bases and J dropped 4 bases, with 6 bases sitting between them. The CDR3 consists of 11 residues. CDR1 is SGHTA, CDR2 FQGNSA, per germline.

Details on this clone: Other DNA sequences in this specimen translate into the identical CDR3. The rearrangement links TRBV6-5 to TRBJ2-7, with a tentative D call TRBD1 (5 bases). With 2 bases removed from V and 3 bases from J, the gap between germline ends came to 14 bases. The CDR3 covers 15 residues. Germline-derived CDR1 and CDR2 are MNHEY and SVGAGI. The CDR3 spells CASSYLPGSLYEQYF. CDR3 nucleotides: TGTGCCAGCAGTTACCTCCCAGGGTCGCTCTACGAGCAGTACTTC.

CDR3 residues: CSVLLKGQVMNTEAFF. CDR3 DNA: TGCAGCGTCCTCCTGAAGGGACAGGTCATGAACACTGAAGCTTTCTTT. V gene TRBV29-1 combines with J gene TRBJ1-1; 8 bases line up with TRBD1. V lost 6 bases, J lost 0 bases, and 12 bases stayed unmatched. The CDR3 is 16 residues long. Germline V lookup: CDR1 SQVTM, CDR2 ANQGSEA.

This clone has more than one count but fewer than ten. The chain has TRBV9 and TRBJ2-1; D remains ambiguous. Germline values: CDR1 SGDLS, CDR2 YYNGEE. This CDR3 contains 15 residues. Deletions cut 0 bases from V and 3 bases from J, with 10 bases between. CDR3 sequence reads: CASSVGDSVYNEQFF. The CDR3 region has the DNA TGTGCCAGCAGCGTAGGCGATTCGGTCTACAATGAGCAGTTCTTC.

V usage is TRBV9 and J usage is TRBJ2-5, with D perhaps given as TRBD1 or TRBD2 (6 bases each). The length of the CDR3 is 12 residues. V was clipped by 5 bases and J by 5 bases, with 10 bases between them. Germline assignment: CDR1 SGDLS and CDR2 YYNGEE. The CDR3 DNA reads TGTGCCAGCAGGGACAGCGGGGAGACCCAGTACTTC. Translating gives CASRDSGETQYF.

The J gene is TRBJ1-2, the V gene TRBV30; D gene unclear. Germline loops: CDR1 GTSNPN, CDR2 SVGIG (reference sequence). CDR3 length: 13 amino acids. The V end lost 5 bases, the J end lost 2 bases, and 12 bases lay between the germline ends. The CDR3, as DNA: TGTGCCTGGGCCCGGACGGACAACTATGGCTACACCTTC. This translates into CAWARTDNYGYTF.

This clone was counted once. The rearrangement joins TRBV12-3 or TRBV12-4 to TRBJ1-4, with D hard to call. This CDR3 is built from 12 residues. V dropped 5 bases and J dropped 5 bases, with 6 bases sitting between them. The CDR3 bases are TGTGCCAGCAGTCCGACAAATGAAAAACTGTTTTTT. The encoded protein is CASSPTNEKLFF.

The CDR3 spells CASSRTSVGTGELFF. The CDR3 DNA follows: TGTGCCAGCAGCCGGACTAGCGTCGGAACCGGGGAGCTGTTTTTT. The chain joins TRBV11-1 to TRBJ2-2; 9 positions agree with TRBD2. Germline V gene lookup returns CDR1 SGHAT and CDR2 FQDESV (reference sequence). The J segment lost 5 bases and the V segment lost 5 bases, leaving 6 bases of the junction unmatched. The CDR3 has 15 amino acids.

The V and J genes are TRBV4-2 and TRBJ1-5, with D uncertain. Trimming stripped 4 bases from V and 3 bases from J, with 13 bases between. Per the germline V gene, CDR1 is LGHNA and CDR2 is YNFKEQ. CDR3 size: 15 residues. The CDR3 DNA reads TGTGCCAGCAGCCCCCTCCCATTCGACAATCAGCCCCAGCATTTT. Translation gives CASSPLPFDNQPQHF.

J is TRBJ2-2 and V is TRBV12-5; D not resolved. The length of the CDR3 is 14 residues. Germline V gene data show CDR1 as LGHNT and CDR2 as FRNRAP. Deletions cut 0 bases from V and 6 bases from J, with 8 bases between. The CDR3 loop reads CASGLVSTSGELFF. In DNA form, the CDR3 reads TGTGCTAGTGGTTTGGTGTCAACGTCCGGGGAGCTGTTTTTT.

V and J are TRBV28 and TRBJ2-3, with 11 bases fitting TRBD2. The V and J ends lost 4 bases and 3 bases, in that order; junction bases with no gene match: 6. The CDR3 is 16 amino acids. Germline CDR1 MDHEN, CDR2 SYDVKM. CDR3: CASSSLAGAGTDTQYF. The CDR3 region has the DNA TGTGCCAGCAGTTCACTAGCGGGAGCGGGTACAGATACGCAGTATTTT. The whole variable domain, remainder taken from reference TRBV28 and TRBJ2-3, is DVKVTQSSRYLVKRTGEKVFLECVQDMDHENMFWYRQDPGLGLRLIYFSYDVKMKEKGDIPEGYSVSREKKERFSLILESASTNQTSMYLCASSSLAGAGTDTQYFGPGTRLTVL.

This clone was observed once. This chain connects TRBV5-4 to TRBJ2-7; a possible D gene is TRBD2 (5 bases). Trimming stripped 3 bases from V and 7 bases from J, with 11 bases between. The CDR3 runs to 12 residues. CDR1 is SGHNT, CDR2 YYREEE, per germline (reference sequence). The DNA for the CDR3 is TGTGCCAGCAGCTCCTGGACTGAAGAGCAGTACTTC. The encoded protein is CASSSWTEEQYF.

In this sample, this clone turned up once. This rearrangement joins TRBV6-5 to TRBJ2-3; D is unresolved. The germline V gene has CDR1 MNHEY and CDR2 SVGAGI. Trimming left V 2 bases short and J 5 bases short, with 11 bases between. There are 14 residues in the CDR3. This CDR3 is CASSYNKPGDTQYF. The CDR3 nucleotides read TGTGCCAGCAGTTACAACAAACCGGGAGATACGCAGTATTTT.